Detailed here is one TCR beta chain. Its antigen is still unknown. This record belongs to a study of cytomegalovirus exposure and HLA in healthy donors. Whole-study context: Inside one of the first data releases sat tens of millions of unique TCRs taken from HLA-typed donors.

Whole-study findings and limits: Follow-up analysis later connected one missense variant in DCLRE1C with trimming of TCR beta V- and J-genes.

13 Jbeta primers and 60 Vbeta primers were used for the PCR. Data came from immunoSEQ multiplex PCR; TCRdb stores just in-frame clones and leaves some out. The data contain around 91,000 clones, just under 80% of them seen just once; the ten biggest clones take up 2% to 3%. The CDR3 runs 16 residues. The germline V gene encodes CDR1 MNHEY and CDR2 SMNVEV (reference sequence). The V and J ends lost 3 bases and 2 bases respectively, with 17 bases between them. This receptor was identified in a male donor in good health and CMV-seropositive. The chain combines TRBV27 with TRBJ2-7, with D perhaps matching TRBD2 (6 bases). Sequencing used PBMCs. This CDR3 reads CASSFQTGTGAYEQYF. The CDR3 DNA reads as TGTGCCAGCAGTTTCCAAACCGGGACTGGAGCCTACGAGCAGTACTTC.